This T cell receptor (beta chain) was sequenced for a study of blood T cell repertoires in COVID-19. Looking at the study overall: The samples span acute and convalescent COVID-19 from the United States, Italy and Spain. Sample material is recorded as cDNA or gDNA derived from T cells, B-cell-depleted T cells, or PBMCs.

The data were produced by immunoSEQ multiplex PCR, yet TCRdb's version contains in-frame clones alone and is incomplete. The table has around 29,000 clones, 85% to 90% seen once; the top ten hold roughly an eighth. This CDR3 contains 15 residues. Germline-derived CDR1 and CDR2 are SNHLY and FYNNEI. V dropped 6 bases and J dropped 10 bases, with 19 bases sitting between them. This clone has more than one count but fewer than ten. Sample: peripheral blood. The V call is TRBV2, the J call TRBJ1-6, with D possibly TRBD1 on 5 matching bases. This clonotype was obtained from a man aged 70-80 years with active COVID-19. CDR3 in amino acids: CASSQSGRDRSPLHF. The CDR3 coding sequence is TGTGCCAGCAGCCAATCCGGCAGGGATCGGTCACCCCTCCACTTT.